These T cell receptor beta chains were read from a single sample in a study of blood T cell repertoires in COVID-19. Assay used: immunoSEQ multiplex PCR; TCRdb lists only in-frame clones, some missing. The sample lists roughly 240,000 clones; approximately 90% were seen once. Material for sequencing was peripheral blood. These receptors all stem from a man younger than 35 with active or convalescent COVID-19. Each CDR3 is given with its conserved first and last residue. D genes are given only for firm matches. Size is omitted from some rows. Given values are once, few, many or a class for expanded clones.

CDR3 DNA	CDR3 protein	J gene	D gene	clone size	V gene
TGTGCCAGCAGTAGCCTCGGCGCAGGGGAAAGCACTGAAGCTTTCTTT	CASSSLGAGESTEAFF	TRBJ1-1	.	.	TRBV27
TGTGCCAGCAGTATCGGACAGGGGGCCATTTACGAGCAGTACTTC	CASSIGQGAIYEQYF	TRBJ2-7	TRBD1	once	TRBV6-5
TGTGCCAGCAGTGATAGGAGGGAGCAGTACTTC	CASSDRREQYF	TRBJ2-7	.	.	TRBV28
TGTGCCAGCAGCTTACGGGGTTTTGAGACAGATACGCAGTATTTT	CASSLRGFETDTQYF	TRBJ2-3	.	.	TRBV7-3
TGTGCCAGCAGCTTCGCGGGTAAGGCAGGCGAGCAGTACTTC	CASSFAGKAGEQYF	TRBJ2-7	.	few	TRBV5-4
TGTGCCACCAGTGACCCAGGCCTCATGGGGACCCAGTACTTC	CATSDPGLMGTQYF	TRBJ2-5	.	.	TRBV24-1
TGTGCCAGCTGTTCGGAAAGGGGGCATCAGCCCCAGCATTTT	CASCSERGHQPQHF	TRBJ1-5	TRBD1	once	TRBV2
TGTGCCAGCAGTCACGACCTAGCCTCCGAGCAGTACTTC	CASSHDLASEQYF	TRBJ2-7	.	.	TRBV6-5
TGTGCCAGCAGTTACTCGAGTCTAGCTAACTATGGCTACACCTTC	CASSYSSLANYGYTF	TRBJ1-2	.	medium-sized	TRBV6-6
TGCGCCAGCGCCGAGGCCCGGGACAGGGGACAGTATGGCTACACCTTC	CASAEARDRGQYGYTF	TRBJ1-2	TRBD1	.	TRBV5-1
TGTGCCAGCACCCAGGACACTGAAGCTTTCTTT	CASTQDTEAFF	TRBJ1-1	.	.	TRBV11-2
TGTGCCAGCAGCCAAGCTTCAGGGTACGAGCCCCAGCATTTT	CASSQASGYEPQHF	TRBJ1-5	.	.	TRBV3-1/TRBV3-2
TGTGCCAGCAGCTTCACTCCGGGACAGGGGTATTCACCCCTCCACTTT	CASSFTPGQGYSPLHF	TRBJ1-6	TRBD1	.	TRBV7-2
TGTGCCAGCAGCTCCACTAAAGGACAGACGGCCGAGATTGAGACCCAGTACTTC	CASSSTKGQTAEIETQYF	TRBJ2-5	.	.	TRBV6-2/TRBV6-3
TGTGCCAGCAGTTACGCCAGCTCCTACGAGCAGTACTTC	CASSYASSYEQYF	TRBJ2-7	.	.	TRBV6-2/TRBV6-3
TGTGCCAGTAGCCCACTAGCGGGAAGGCATGAGCAGTTCTTC	CASSPLAGRHEQFF	TRBJ2-1	TRBD2	.	TRBV19